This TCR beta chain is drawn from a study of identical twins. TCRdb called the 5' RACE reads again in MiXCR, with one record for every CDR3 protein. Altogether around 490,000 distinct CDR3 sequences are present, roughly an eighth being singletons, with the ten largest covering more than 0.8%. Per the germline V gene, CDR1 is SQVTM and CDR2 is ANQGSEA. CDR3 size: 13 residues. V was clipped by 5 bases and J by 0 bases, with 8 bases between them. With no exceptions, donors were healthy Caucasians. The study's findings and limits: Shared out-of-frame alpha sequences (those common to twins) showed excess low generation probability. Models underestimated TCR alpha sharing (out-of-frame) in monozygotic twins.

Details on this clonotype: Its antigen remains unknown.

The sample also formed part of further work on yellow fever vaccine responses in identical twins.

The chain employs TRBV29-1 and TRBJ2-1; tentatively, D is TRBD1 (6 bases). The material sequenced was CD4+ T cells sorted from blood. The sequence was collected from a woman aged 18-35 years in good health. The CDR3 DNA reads TGCAGCGTTACAGGGAGCTCCTACAATGAGCAGTTCTTC. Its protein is CSVTGSSYNEQFF.